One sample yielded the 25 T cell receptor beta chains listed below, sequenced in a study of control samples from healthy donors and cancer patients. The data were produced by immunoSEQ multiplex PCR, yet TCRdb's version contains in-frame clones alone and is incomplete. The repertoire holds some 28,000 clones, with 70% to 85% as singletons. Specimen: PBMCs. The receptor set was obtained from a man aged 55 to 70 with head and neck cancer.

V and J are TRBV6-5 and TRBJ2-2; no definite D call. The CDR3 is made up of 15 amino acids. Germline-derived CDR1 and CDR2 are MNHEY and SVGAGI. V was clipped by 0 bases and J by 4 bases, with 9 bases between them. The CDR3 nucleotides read TGTGCCAGCAGTTACTCGAGAAGGACCACCGGGGAGCTGTTTTTT. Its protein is CASSYSRRTTGELFF.

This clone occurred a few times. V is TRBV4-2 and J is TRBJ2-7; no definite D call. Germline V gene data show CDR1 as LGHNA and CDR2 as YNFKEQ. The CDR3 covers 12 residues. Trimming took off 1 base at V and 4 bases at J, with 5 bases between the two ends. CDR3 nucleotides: TGTGCCAGCAGCCAAGTTGAGTACGAGCAGTACTTC. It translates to CASSQVEYEQYF.

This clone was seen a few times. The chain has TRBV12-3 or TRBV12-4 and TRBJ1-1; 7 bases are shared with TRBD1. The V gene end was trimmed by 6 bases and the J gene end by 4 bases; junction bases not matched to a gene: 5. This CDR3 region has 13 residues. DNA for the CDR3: TGTGCCAGCAGCTTGGGACAGACCACTGAAGCTTTCTTT. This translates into CASSLGQTTEAFF.

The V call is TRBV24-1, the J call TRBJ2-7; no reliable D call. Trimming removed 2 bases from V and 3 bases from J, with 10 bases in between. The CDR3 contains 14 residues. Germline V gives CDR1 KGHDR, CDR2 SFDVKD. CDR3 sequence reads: CATSDSGRYYEQYF. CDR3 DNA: TGTGCCACCAGTGATTCGGGCAGATACTACGAGCAGTACTTC.

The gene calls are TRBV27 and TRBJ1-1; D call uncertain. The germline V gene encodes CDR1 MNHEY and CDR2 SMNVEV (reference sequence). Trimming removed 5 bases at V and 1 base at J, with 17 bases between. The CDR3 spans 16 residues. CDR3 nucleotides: TGTGCCAGCAGTCCTGAATGGTGGGATAGGAACACTGAAGCTTTCTTT. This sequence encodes CASSPEWWDRNTEAFF.

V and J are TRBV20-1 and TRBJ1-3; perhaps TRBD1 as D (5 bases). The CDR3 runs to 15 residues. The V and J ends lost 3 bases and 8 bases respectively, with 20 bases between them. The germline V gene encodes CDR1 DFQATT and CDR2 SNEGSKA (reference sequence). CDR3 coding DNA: TGCAGTGCTAGTGTTAGAGAGGGAGGGGATTACACCATATATTTT. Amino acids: CSASVREGGDYTIYF.

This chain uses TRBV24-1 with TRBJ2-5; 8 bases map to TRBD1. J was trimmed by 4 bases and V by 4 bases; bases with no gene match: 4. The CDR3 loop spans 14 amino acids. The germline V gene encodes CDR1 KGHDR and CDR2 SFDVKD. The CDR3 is CATSDPDRVETQYF. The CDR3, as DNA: TGTGCCACCAGTGACCCGGACAGGGTAGAGACCCAGTACTTC.

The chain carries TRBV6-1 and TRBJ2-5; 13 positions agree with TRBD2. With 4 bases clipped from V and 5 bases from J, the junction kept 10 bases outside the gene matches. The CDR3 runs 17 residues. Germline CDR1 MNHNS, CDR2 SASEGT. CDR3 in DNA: TGTGCCAGCAGTGTAGGTGGACTAGCGGGAGATAGGGAGACCCAGTACTTC. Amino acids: CASSVGGLAGDRETQYF.

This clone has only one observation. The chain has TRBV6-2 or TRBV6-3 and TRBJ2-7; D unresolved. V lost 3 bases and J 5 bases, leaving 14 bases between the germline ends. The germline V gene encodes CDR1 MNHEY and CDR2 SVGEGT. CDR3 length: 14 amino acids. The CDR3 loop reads CASSYLGQVDEQYF. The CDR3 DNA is TGTGCCAGCAGTTATTTAGGGCAGGTGGACGAGCAGTACTTC.

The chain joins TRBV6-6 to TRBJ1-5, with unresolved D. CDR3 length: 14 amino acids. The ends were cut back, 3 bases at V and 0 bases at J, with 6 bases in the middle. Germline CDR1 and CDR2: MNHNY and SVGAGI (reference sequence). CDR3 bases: TGTGCCAGCAGTTATCGGTATAGCAATCAGCCCCAGCATTTT. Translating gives CASSYRYSNQPQHF.

CDR3 coding DNA: TGCGCCAGCAGCTTCCCAGGGACCTACGAGCAGTACTTC. Amino acids: CASSFPGTYEQYF. This chain uses TRBV5-1 with TRBJ2-7, with a weak D call TRBD1 (5 bases). This CDR3 is 13 amino acids long. Trimming took off 2 bases at V and 2 bases at J, with 8 bases between the two ends. Germline CDR1 is SGHRS and CDR2 is YFSETQ.

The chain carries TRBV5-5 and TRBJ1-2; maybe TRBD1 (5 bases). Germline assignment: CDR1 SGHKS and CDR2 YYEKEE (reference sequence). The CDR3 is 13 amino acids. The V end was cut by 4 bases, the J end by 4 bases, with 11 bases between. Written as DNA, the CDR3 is TGTGCCAGCAGCGACCCCCAGGGCTATGGCTACACCTTC. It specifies CASSDPQGYGYTF.

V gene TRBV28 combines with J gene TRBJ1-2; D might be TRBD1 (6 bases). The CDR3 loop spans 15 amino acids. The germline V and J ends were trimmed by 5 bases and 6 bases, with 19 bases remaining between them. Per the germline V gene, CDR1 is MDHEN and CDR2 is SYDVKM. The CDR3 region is CASSALSGTPNGYTF. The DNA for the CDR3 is TGTGCCAGCAGTGCCCTCTCTGGGACACCTAATGGCTACACCTTC.

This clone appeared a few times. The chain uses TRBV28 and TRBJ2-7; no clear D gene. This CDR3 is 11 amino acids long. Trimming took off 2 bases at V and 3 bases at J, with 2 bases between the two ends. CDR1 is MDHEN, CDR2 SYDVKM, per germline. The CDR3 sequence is CASSLGYEQYF. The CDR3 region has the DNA TGTGCCAGCAGTTTAGGCTACGAGCAGTACTTC.

CDR3 sequence reads: CASSPSGTNTGELFF. DNA for the CDR3: TGTGCCAGCAGCCCTAGCGGGACCAACACCGGGGAGCTGTTTTTT. The chain carries TRBV7-3 and TRBJ2-2; 9 nucleotides match TRBD2. Germline lookup yields CDR1 SGHTA and CDR2 FQGTGA. This CDR3 is built from 15 residues. V was clipped by 5 bases and J by 2 bases; unmatched bases: 3.

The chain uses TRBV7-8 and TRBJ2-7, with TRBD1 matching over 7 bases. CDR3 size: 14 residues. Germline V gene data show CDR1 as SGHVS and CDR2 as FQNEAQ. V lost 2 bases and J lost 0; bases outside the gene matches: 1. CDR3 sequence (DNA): TGTGCCAGCAGCTTAAACAGGGGCTCCTACGAGCAGTACTTC. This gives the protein CASSLNRGSYEQYF.

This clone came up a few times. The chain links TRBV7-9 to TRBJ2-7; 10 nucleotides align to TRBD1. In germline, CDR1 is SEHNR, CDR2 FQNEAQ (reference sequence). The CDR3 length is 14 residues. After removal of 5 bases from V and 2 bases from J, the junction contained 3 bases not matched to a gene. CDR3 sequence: CASSPDRGTYEQYF. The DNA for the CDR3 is TGTGCCAGCAGCCCGGACAGGGGGACCTACGAGCAGTACTTC.

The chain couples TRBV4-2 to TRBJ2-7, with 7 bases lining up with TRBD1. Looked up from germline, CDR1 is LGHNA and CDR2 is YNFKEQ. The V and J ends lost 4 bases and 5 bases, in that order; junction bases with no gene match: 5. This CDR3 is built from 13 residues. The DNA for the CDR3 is TGTGCCAGCAGCCCCCGACAGGGCGACGAGCAGTACTTC. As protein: CASSPRQGDEQYF.

This CDR3 is CASRLYGQGDEQYF. In DNA form, the CDR3 reads TGTGCCAGCAGACTTTACGGACAGGGGGACGAGCAGTACTTC. The rearrangement links TRBV5-4 to TRBJ2-7, with 10 nucleotides matching TRBD1. Germline CDR1 SGHNT, CDR2 YYREEE (reference sequence). Trimming removed 5 bases from V and 5 bases from J; junction bases left unmatched: 7. The CDR3 contains 14 residues. Filled out from reference TRBV5-4 and TRBJ2-7, the complete variable domain reads ETGVTQSPTHLIKTRGQQVTLRCSSQSGHNTVSWYQQALGQGPQFIFQYYREEENGRGNFPPRFSGLQFPNYSSELNVNALELDDSALYLCASRLYGQGDEQYFGPGTRLTVT.

CDR3 in DNA: TGTGCCAGCAGTTACTCGATTTTTGGACAGCAGTACTTC. Translating gives CASSYSIFGQQYF. This chain connects TRBV6-5 to TRBJ2-7; unclear D gene. Trimming removed 0 bases from V and 8 bases from J, with 11 bases in between. The CDR3 has 13 amino acids. The germline V gene encodes CDR1 MNHEY and CDR2 SVGAGI.

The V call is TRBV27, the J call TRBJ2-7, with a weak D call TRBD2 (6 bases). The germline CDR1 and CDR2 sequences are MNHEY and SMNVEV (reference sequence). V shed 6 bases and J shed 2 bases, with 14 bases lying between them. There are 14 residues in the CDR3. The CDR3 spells CASSAGGKTYEQYF. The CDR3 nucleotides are TGTGCCAGCAGCGCTGGCGGGAAGACCTACGAGCAGTACTTC.

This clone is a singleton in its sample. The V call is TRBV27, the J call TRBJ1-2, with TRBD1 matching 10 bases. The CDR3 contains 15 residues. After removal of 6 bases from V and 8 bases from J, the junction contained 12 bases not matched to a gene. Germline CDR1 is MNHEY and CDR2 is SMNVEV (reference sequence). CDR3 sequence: CASRGPGQGIRGYTF. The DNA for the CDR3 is TGTGCCAGCAGAGGACCGGGACAGGGGATTAGAGGCTACACCTTC.

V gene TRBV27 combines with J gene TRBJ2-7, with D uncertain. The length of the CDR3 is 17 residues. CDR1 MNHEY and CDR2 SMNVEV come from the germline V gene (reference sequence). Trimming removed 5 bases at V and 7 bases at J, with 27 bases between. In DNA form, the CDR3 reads TGTGCCAGCAGTCCCAGTACTCCAGGAGCTTTTTCCTTTGAGCAGTACTTC. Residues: CASSPSTPGAFSFEQYF.

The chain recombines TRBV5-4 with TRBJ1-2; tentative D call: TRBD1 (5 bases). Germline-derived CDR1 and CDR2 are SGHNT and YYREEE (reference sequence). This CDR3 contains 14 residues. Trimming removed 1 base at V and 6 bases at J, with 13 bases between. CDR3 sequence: CASSLTGTANGYTF. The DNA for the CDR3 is TGTGCCAGCAGCTTGACCGGGACTGCAAATGGCTACACCTTC.

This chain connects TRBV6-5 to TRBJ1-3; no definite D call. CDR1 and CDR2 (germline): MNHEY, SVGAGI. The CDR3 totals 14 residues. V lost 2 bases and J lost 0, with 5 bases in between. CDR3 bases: TGTGCCAGCAGTTACGAGATCTCTGGAAACACCATATATTTT. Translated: CASSYEISGNTIYF.